Listed below are T cell receptor beta chains from one sample, sequenced in a study of blood T cell repertoires in COVID-19. Profiling relied on immunoSEQ multiplex PCR, and the TCRdb table lists in-frame clones only, not all of them. The repertoire consists of over 50,000 clones, with 88% occurring once and the leading ten covering approximately 4.7%. The sample consisted of peripheral blood. These receptors were obtained from a human donor in a cohort sampled during active COVID-19. The CDR3 runs from the conserved cysteine through the conserved F or W. A D gene is named only where the DNA matches it firmly. Rows may omit the clone size; those that give it use once, few, many or a size class.

abundance: .; j_gene: TRBJ2-7; d_gene: TRBD1; v_gene: TRBV15; CDR3aa: CATSRGTGSYEQYF; CDR3nt: TGTGCCACCAGCAGAGGGACAGGGTCTTACGAGCAGTACTTC
abundance: .; j_gene: TRBJ2-5; d_gene: .; v_gene: TRBV7-2; CDR3aa: CASSYNRGSETQYF; CDR3nt: TGTGCCAGCAGCTACAATCGAGGGTCTGAGACCCAGTACTTC
abundance: .; j_gene: TRBJ2-7; d_gene: TRBD1; v_gene: TRBV6-6; CDR3aa: CASSTRTGSDEQYF; CDR3nt: TGTGCCAGCAGTACCCGGACAGGGTCCGACGAGCAGTACTTC
abundance: .; j_gene: TRBJ2-7; d_gene: .; v_gene: TRBV7-9; CDR3aa: CASSSPPEEEQYF; CDR3nt: TGTGCCAGCAGCTCACCCCCCGAGGAAGAGCAGTACTTC
abundance: .; j_gene: TRBJ2-2; d_gene: TRBD2; v_gene: TRBV2; CDR3aa: CASSRTRNTGELFF; CDR3nt: TGTGCCAGCTCCAGGACTAGGAACACCGGGGAGCTGTTTTTT
abundance: .; j_gene: TRBJ2-1; d_gene: TRBD1; v_gene: TRBV12-5; CDR3aa: CASGLARTGVNEQFF; CDR3nt: TGTGCTAGTGGTTTGGCTCGGACAGGGGTCAATGAGCAGTTCTTC
abundance: .; j_gene: TRBJ2-7; d_gene: .; v_gene: TRBV6-2/TRBV6-3; CDR3aa: CASSYYVSEQYF; CDR3nt: TGTGCCAGCAGTTACTATGTCTCCGAGCAGTACTTC
abundance: .; j_gene: TRBJ2-1; d_gene: TRBD2; v_gene: TRBV15; CDR3aa: CATSRVLAGGRYNEQFF; CDR3nt: TGTGCCACCAGCAGGGTTCTAGCGGGGGGCCGATACAATGAGCAGTTCTTC
abundance: .; j_gene: TRBJ1-1; d_gene: .; v_gene: TRBV15; CDR3aa: CATSRDLGTILNTEAFF; CDR3nt: TGTGCCACCAGCAGAGATCTCGGGACAATACTGAACACTGAAGCTTTCTTT
abundance: .; j_gene: TRBJ1-2; d_gene: TRBD1; v_gene: TRBV7-2; CDR3aa: CASSAGQGNYGYTF; CDR3nt: TGTGCCAGCAGCGCCGGACAGGGGAACTATGGCTACACCTTC
abundance: .; j_gene: TRBJ2-3; d_gene: TRBD2; v_gene: TRBV7-2; CDR3aa: CASSWTSGGGADTQYF; CDR3nt: TGTGCCAGCAGCTGGACTAGCGGGGGAGGGGCAGATACGCAGTATTTT
abundance: once; j_gene: TRBJ2-2; d_gene: .; v_gene: TRBV11-2; CDR3aa: CASSSEREGAGELFF; CDR3nt: TGTGCCAGCAGCTCCGAGCGTGAGGGAGCCGGGGAGCTGTTTTTT
abundance: .; j_gene: TRBJ2-1; d_gene: TRBD2; v_gene: TRBV18; CDR3aa: CASSSGGNEQFF; CDR3nt: TGTGCCAGCTCCTCGGGGGGCAATGAGCAGTTCTTC
abundance: .; j_gene: TRBJ1-4; d_gene: .; v_gene: TRBV5-4; CDR3aa: CASSFDGVNEKLFF; CDR3nt: TGTGCCAGCAGCTTTGACGGAGTTAATGAAAAACTGTTTTTT
abundance: .; j_gene: TRBJ1-1; d_gene: .; v_gene: TRBV7-6; CDR3aa: CASSRGPGEVTEAFF; CDR3nt: TGTGCCAGCAGCCGAGGACCTGGGGAGGTCACTGAAGCTTTCTTT
abundance: .; j_gene: TRBJ1-5; d_gene: .; v_gene: TRBV27; CDR3aa: CASSLWGADNQPQHF; CDR3nt: TGTGCCAGCAGTTTATGGGGCGCGGACAATCAGCCCCAGCATTTT
abundance: .; j_gene: TRBJ1-6; d_gene: .; v_gene: TRBV27; CDR3aa: CASSFKDDRTYNSPLHF; CDR3nt: TGTGCCAGCAGTTTCAAAGATGACAGGACCTATAATTCACCCCTCCACTTT
abundance: once; j_gene: TRBJ2-2; d_gene: TRBD1; v_gene: TRBV28; CDR3aa: CASSLTLGDRGLSGELFF; CDR3nt: TGTGCCAGCAGTTTGACGTTGGGGGACAGGGGGCTTTCCGGGGAGCTGTTTTTT
abundance: .; j_gene: TRBJ2-5; d_gene: TRBD2; v_gene: TRBV15; CDR3aa: CATSREVVAGVLETQYF; CDR3nt: TGTGCCACCAGCAGAGAAGTAGTGGCGGGAGTGCTAGAGACCCAGTACTTC